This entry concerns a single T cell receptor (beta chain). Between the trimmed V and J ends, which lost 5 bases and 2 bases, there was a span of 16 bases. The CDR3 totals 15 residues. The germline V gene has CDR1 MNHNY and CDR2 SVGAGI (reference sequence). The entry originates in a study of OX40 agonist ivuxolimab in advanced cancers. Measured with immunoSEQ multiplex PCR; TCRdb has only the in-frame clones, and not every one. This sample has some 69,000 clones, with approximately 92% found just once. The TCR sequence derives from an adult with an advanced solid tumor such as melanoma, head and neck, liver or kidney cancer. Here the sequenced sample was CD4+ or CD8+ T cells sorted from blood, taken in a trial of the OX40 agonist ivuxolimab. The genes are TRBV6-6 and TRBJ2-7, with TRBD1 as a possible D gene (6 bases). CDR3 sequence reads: CASSKGDVLAYEQYF. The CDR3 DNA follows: TGTGCCAGCAGTAAGGGGGACGTACTAGCCTACGAGCAGTACTTC.